This T cell receptor (beta chain) was recorded in a study of T cell responses to AZD1222 COVID-19 vaccine. CDR1 is SGHVS, CDR2 FQNEAQ, per germline. The CDR3 sequence is 12 residues long. The ends were cut back, 5 bases at V and 6 bases at J, with 11 bases in the middle. The study, taken as a whole, reports: In the spike-specific TCR repertoire, nearly half reportedly target unmutated variant regions. Among those given AZD1222, only 5 to 7 were seropositive at baseline.

Assay: immunoSEQ multiplex PCR; the TCRdb copy retains only in-frame clones and omits some. The sample records approximately 150,000 clones, about 89% being singletons. A single count supports this clone. Its antigen remains unknown. The rearrangement joins TRBV7-8 to TRBJ2-7; D ambiguous. The TCR was taken from an adult who received the MenACWY meningococcal vaccine as a control. The input for sequencing was peripheral blood, taken 28 days after the second dose of the MenACWY control vaccine. The CDR3 is CASSLGWVEQYF. The CDR3 DNA reads TGTGCCAGCAGCCTCGGATGGGTCGAGCAGTACTTC.